This TCR beta chain was retrieved from a study of tumor-infiltrating lymphocytes in primary liver carcinoma. Study-wide points: A significantly higher top-250-clone fraction was found in tumors than in blood (p = 0.039).

Unsorted whole blood served as the source of blood RNA, and germline DNA was extracted as well. Chronic HBV infection affected patients, none of whom had received treatment. Reverse transcription of about 0.5 ug total RNA with a constant-region primer produced TCR beta cDNA. Researchers made the TCR beta libraries by running three nested multiplex PCR rounds with slightly modified ARM-PCR. In the first two PCR rounds, TRBV1-TRBV30 forward primers were paired with a C-beta reverse primer, and each round lasted roughly 10 cycles. TCRdb independently ran MiXCR on the multiplex PCR reads; one entry per CDR3 protein. The sample has 330,000 or so distinct CDR3 sequences, about 65% seen once; the top ten hold 5% to 6.5%. Germline loops: CDR1 SGHTA, CDR2 FQGTGA. The CDR3 spans 14 residues. V lost 6 bases and J lost 6, with 18 bases in between. Of note for this clonotype: No antigen is known for it.

The rearrangement links TRBV7-3 to TRBJ2-7; D might be TRBD1 or TRBD2, each matching 5 bases. Sequencing input: peripheral blood. The source of this sequence is a man in his forties with primary liver carcinoma and hepatitis B virus infection. CDR3: CASSLGTLDGEQYF. CDR3 nucleotides: TGTGCCAGCAGTCTAGGGACCCTAGACGGCGAGCAGTACTTC.